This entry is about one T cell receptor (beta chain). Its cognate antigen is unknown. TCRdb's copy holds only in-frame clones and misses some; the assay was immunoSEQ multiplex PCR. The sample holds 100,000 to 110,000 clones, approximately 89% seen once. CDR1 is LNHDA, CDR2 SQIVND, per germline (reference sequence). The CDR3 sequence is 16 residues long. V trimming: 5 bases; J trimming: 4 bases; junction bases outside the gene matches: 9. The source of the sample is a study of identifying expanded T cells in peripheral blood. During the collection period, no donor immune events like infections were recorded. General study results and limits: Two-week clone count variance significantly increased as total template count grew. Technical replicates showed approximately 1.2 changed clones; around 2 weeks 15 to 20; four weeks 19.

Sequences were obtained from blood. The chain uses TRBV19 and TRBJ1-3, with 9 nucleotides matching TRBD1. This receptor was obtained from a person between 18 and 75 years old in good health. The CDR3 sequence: CASSPQTGTGGNTIYF. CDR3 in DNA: TGTGCCAGTAGTCCACAAACCGGGACAGGGGGAAACACCATATATTTT.